The entry below describes one TCR beta chain. Trimming pared 1 base from V and 6 bases from J, leaving 15 bases between. The CDR3 contains 15 residues. The germline V gene encodes CDR1 LGHNA and CDR2 YSLEER. This sample stems from a study of shared T cell receptors in the human thymus. Profiling relied on immunoSEQ multiplex PCR, and the TCRdb table lists in-frame clones only, not all of them. The sample has 650,000 to 950,000 clones, roughly 85% seen once; the top ten hold more than 0.01%. The sample also formed part of further work on human thymus T cells.

The sample taken for sequencing was thymocytes. This sequence originates from a girl less than two years old with a congenital heart defect. J is TRBJ1-1 and V is TRBV4-3, with D uncertain. CDR3 in amino acids: CASSQVKTRRAEAFF. For the CDR3, the DNA is TGCGCCAGCAGCCAAGTGAAAACCCGTAGAGCTGAAGCTTTCTTT.